This T cell receptor (beta chain) was identified during a study of early T cells in non-severe SARS-CoV-2 infection. Individual cDNA molecules each received unique molecular identifiers attached to them. One entry per CDR3 protein results from TCRdb running MiXCR on the 5' RACE reads. The repertoire has 55,000 to 65,000 distinct CDR3 sequences, roughly a tenth of them found once; the top ten carry around 6.3%. Study outcomes and limitations: There was a bias toward anti-spike CD8 responses in VDJdb matching, which missed private and CD4 specificities.

V lost 6 bases to trimming and J lost 0 bases, with 18 bases between them. CDR3 length: 18 residues. This clonotype was detected many times. The antigen remains undetermined. This sequence was found in an adult who was a healthcare worker with PCR-confirmed SARS-CoV-2 infection or an uninfected control (not recorded which). Sequences were obtained from whole blood. The chain recombines TRBV12-3 or TRBV12-4 with TRBJ2-6; D is perhaps TRBD1 or TRBD2 (5 bases each). CDR3 bases: TGTGCCAGCAGACCTAATCCGGGACGCCTCTCTGGGGCCAACGTCCTGACTTTC. It yields the protein CASRPNPGRLSGANVLTF.